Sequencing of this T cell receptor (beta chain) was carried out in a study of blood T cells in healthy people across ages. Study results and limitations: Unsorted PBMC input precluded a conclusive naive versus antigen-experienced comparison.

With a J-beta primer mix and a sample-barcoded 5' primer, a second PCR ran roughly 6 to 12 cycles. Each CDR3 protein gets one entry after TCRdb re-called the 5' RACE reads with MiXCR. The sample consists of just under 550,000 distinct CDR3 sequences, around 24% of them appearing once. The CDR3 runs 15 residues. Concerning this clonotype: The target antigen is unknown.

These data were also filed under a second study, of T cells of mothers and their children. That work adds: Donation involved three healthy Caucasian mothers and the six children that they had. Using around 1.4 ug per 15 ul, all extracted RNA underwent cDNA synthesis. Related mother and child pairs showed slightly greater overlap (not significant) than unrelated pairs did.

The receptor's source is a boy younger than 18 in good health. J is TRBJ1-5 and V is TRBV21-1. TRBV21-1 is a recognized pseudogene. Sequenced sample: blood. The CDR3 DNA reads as TGTGCCAGCAGCAAATCTAGGGAGGGGAATCAGCCCCAGCATTTT. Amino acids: CASSKSREGNQPQHF.